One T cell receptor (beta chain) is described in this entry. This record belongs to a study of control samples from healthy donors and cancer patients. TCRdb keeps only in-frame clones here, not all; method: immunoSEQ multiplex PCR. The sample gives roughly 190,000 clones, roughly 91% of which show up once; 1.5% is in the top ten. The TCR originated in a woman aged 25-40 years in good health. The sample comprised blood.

The CDR3 sequence is CASSYPLHTQYF. CDR3 sequence (DNA): TGTGCCAGCAGTTACCCTTTACATACGCAGTATTTT. The J gene is TRBJ2-3, the V gene TRBV6-6; D is unresolved. CDR1 MNHNY and CDR2 SVGAGI come from the germline V gene (reference sequence). This CDR3 comprises 12 residues. The germline V and J ends were trimmed by 2 bases and 7 bases, with 7 bases remaining between them.